This note documents a single T cell receptor beta chain sequence. No antigen is known for it. This record belongs to a study of T cell responses to AZD1222 COVID-19 vaccine. About the research overall: Timing groups of about 4 and about 12 weeks for second doses were pooled. Study-wide points: Unmutated regions of variants are reportedly targeted by nearly half of spike-specific TCRs. Baseline antibody screening turned up just a handful of seropositive AZD1222 recipients. Spike-specific TCR breadth rose after two AZD1222 doses, and depth rose as well.

Here immunoSEQ multiplex PCR was the method, and the copy in TCRdb shows in-frame clones only, minus some. This table holds roughly 130,000 clones, roughly 87% found once. The V and J ends lost 0 bases and 8 bases respectively, with 8 bases between them. This CDR3 spans 13 amino acids. Germline loops: CDR1 SGHNT, CDR2 YYREEE (reference sequence). The sample consisted of peripheral blood, taken on day 0 of AZD1222 vaccination. The sequence was obtained from an adult in good health. The chain is built from TRBV5-4 and TRBJ1-4; D is ambiguous. DNA for the CDR3: TGTGCCAGCAGCTTGGTGGGATCCGAAAAACTGTTTTTT. Translated, it gives CASSLVGSEKLFF. Together with reference TRBV5-4 and TRBJ1-4, the CDR3 gives the full variable domain: ETGVTQSPTHLIKTRGQQVTLRCSSQSGHNTVSWYQQALGQGPQFIFQYYREEENGRGNFPPRFSGLQFPNYSSELNVNALELDDSALYLCASSLVGSEKLFFGSGTQLSVL.